The present T cell receptor beta chain was sequenced within a study of T-cell reconstitution after alpha-beta-depleted transplantation in children. This clonotype was observed many times. Its antigen is not known. Unique molecular identifiers were built into the TCRbeta library. Each CDR3 protein is one row after TCRdb ran MiXCR on the PCR reads. The sample shows nearly 200,000 distinct CDR3 sequences, 5.5% to 7% of them seen only once. From germline, CDR1 is MNHNS and CDR2 SASEGT. There are 14 residues in the CDR3. Trimming took 11 bases from V and 7 from J; bases not matched to a gene: 12. Study-level points and caveats: The study reportedly traced alpha-beta T cells about two months after transplant to several hundred expanded graft clones. Several patients had high TCRbeta diversity at day 60; it came from surviving recipient T cells and thymic progenitors. It was newly produced T cells that mostly accounted for T-cell counts and diversity one year after transplant.

The sequenced sample was PBMCs, obtained before TCRalphabeta/CD19-depleted stem cell transplant. This TCR came from a girl in the first two years of life with combined immunodeficiency, due to receive a stem cell transplant. The chain carries TRBV6-1 and TRBJ2-1; TRBD2 agrees at 9 bases. The CDR3 sequence is CAFSLASGINEQFF. CDR3 in DNA: TGTGCCTTCAGTCTGGCTAGCGGGATAAATGAGCAGTTCTTC.